Described below is a single T cell receptor (beta chain) sequence and its context. No cognate antigen has been identified for it. No qualities accompany the bases; no much larger clone lies one base away. The CDR1 and CDR2 encoded by the germline V gene are SGHDN and FVKESK. V was cut back by 0 bases and J by 10 bases, leaving a gap of 12 bases between them. The CDR3 runs 14 residues from the cysteine to the phenylalanine. Only the CDR3 portion is preserved as DNA: 42 bases, with reading frame beginning at the first base. This sample is part of a study of shared clonotypes between healthy human individuals (dated by TCRdb to the early 2020s). At the level of the whole study: Three men and a couple of women, aged 18 to 49 years, made up the cohort. Different laboratories and diverse techniques were used to prepare libraries and sequence TCR repertoires, to increase sequencing depth and limit assay-specific biases. Blood TCR repertoires of about 5 healthy adults were deeply sequenced to estimate repertoire size and the extent of clonotype sharing between individuals. For each donor, three plates each were used for CD4 naive and CD4 memory, two plates were used for CD8 naive, and one plate was used for CD8 memory. Between about 0.8 and 9.5 billion PBMCs per donor were obtained by leukapheresis. Points the paper makes about the study in general: Incomplete sequencing was indicated by rarefaction of sorted-subset datasets, despite the large sequencing depth. Pairwise subsampling indicated that sequencing depth was expected to affect the degree of clonotype sharing among donors. Across a few donors, 4.5% to 6.5% of naive CD4, 3% to 3.5% of naive CD8, 2% to 2.5% of memory CD4, and 0.4% to 0.45% of memory CD8 clonotypes were shared. Clonotypes shared by all four sorted-subset donors showed higher generation probabilities than non-shared clonotypes. Sampling was restricted to blood, and TCR repertoires in tissues likely differ from the TCR repertoires found in blood. Because the study included a small number of donors, the genetic and exposure-history diversity represented was limited. Larger estimated clonotype richness was generally found for naive subsets than for memory subsets.

TCR CDR3 regions were amplified from genomic DNA by multiplex PCR using the deep immunoSEQ assay. Genomic DNA extracted from each cell subset was distributed evenly over all wells of several immunoSEQ 96-well plates, and each plate served as one replicate. For sorted subsets, approximately 0.2 ug of genomic DNA, equivalent to 30,000 or so T cell genomes, went into each replicate PCR. Purified libraries were quantified with a Qubit 3.0 fluorometer, sized on a Bioanalyzer 2100, and re-quantified with the KAPA Library Quantification kit. Every immunoSEQ 96-well plate was sequenced on a separate single-read 150-cycle Illumina NextSeq 550 flow cell. The authors' pipeline ran thus. The immunoSEQ output contained only junctional sequences without quality scores, so filtering could not match that applied to full-length reads. To assign V/J genes and CDR3, sequences were annotated using PyIR, a Python wrapper for IgBLAST v1.9, with IMGT germline references. Any read was removed if the V/J assignment was weak (E-value above 1e-6), the CDR3 was missing, or the read contained stop codons, out-of-frame junctions, or ambiguous translated residues. V3J clonotypes were defined as sequences sharing the same inferred V gene, J gene, and CDR3 amino acid sequence. The percentage overlap between two repertoires was calculated by dividing the number of shared unique clonotypes by the size of the smaller repertoire. Richness of each repertoire was evaluated using RTK rarefaction, the Chao1 estimator, and Recon v2.1 estimates of unobserved clonotypes. Generation probabilities were computed with OLGA for all TCRbeta clonotypes obtained by the gDNA method from four donors. Not all clones reach the TCRdb copy of this immuneACCESS table, which keeps in-frame sequences only. Checked studies attribute under half of the gap to unresolved V genes and leave the rest unexplained. V, J and clone size are those of that table, while D and trimming were read from the DNA. The sample records approximately 1,000,000 clones, roughly 77% of which are singletons. The ten largest clonotypes hold 0.89% of the sample.

Healthy HIV-negative adults with no recently reported acute infections or vaccinations were included as donors. Every donor was a Caucasian adult living in Nashville, Tennessee, USA. CD4+ T cells were enriched through magnetic negative selection, after which naive cells were positively selected on CD45RA and the remaining negative fraction served as the memory subset. Blood was collected by leukapheresis, and PBMCs were isolated by Ficoll-Histopaque density gradient centrifugation and then cryopreserved in liquid nitrogen vapor phase. Analytical flow cytometry was used to check the purity and quantity of every magnetically sorted T cell population. From each sorted fraction, genomic DNA was isolated and quantified by UV absorbance on a Nanodrop 2000c.

The receptor's source is a man younger than 30 in good health. Some clones in this sample may be carry-over from other donors' samples. Material for sequencing was memory CD4+ T cells from PBMCs. The sample's cell subset or site, from its label and the paper: CD45RA-negative fraction. The rearranged chain carries TRBV14 and TRBJ1-4, with the identity of the D gene unclear. The sequence in DNA is TGTGCCAGCAGCCAAGATCGGGCGATCGGAAAACTGTTTTTT. Its translation is CASSQDRAIGKLFF.